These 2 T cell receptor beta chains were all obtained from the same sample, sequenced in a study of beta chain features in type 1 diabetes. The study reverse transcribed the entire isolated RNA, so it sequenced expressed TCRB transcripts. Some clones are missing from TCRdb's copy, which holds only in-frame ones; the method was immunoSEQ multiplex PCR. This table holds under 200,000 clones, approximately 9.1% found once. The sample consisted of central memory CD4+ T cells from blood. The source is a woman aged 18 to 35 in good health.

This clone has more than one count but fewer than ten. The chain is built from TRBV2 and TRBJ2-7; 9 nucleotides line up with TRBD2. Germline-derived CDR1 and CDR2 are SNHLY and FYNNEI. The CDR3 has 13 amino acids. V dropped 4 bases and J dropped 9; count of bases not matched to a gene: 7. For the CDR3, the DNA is TGTGCCAGCAGTGTCGGCGGGGGGGCTCCGCAGTACTTC. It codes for CASSVGGGAPQYF. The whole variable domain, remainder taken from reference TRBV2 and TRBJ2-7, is EPEVTQTPSHQVTQMGQEVILRCVPISNHLYFYWYRQILGQKVEFLVSFYNNEISEKSEIFDDQFSVERPDGSNFTLKIRSTKLEDSAMYFCASSVGGGAPQYFGPGTRLTVT.

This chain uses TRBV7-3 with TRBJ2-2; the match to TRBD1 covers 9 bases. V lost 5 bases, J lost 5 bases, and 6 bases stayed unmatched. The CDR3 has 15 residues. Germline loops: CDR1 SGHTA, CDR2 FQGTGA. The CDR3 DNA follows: TGTGCCAGCAGCACAGGGGGCGCCGGGACCGGGGAGCTGTTTTTT. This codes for CASSTGGAGTGELFF.